The 16 T cell receptor beta chains presented below share a single source sample, sequenced in a study of beta chain features in type 1 diabetes. Study-wide results and caveats: TCRB CDR3s were moderately but significantly shorter in Type 1 diabetes patients in all four CD4+ subsets.

No antigen has been assigned to these receptors. The isolated RNA, all of it, was reverse transcribed, so expressed TCRB transcripts were what got sequenced. TCRdb's table, derived via immunoSEQ multiplex PCR, lists solely in-frame clones and lacks some. The sample records about 660,000 clones, around an eighth being singletons. What was sequenced was naive CD4+ T cells from blood. Every receptor here comes from a man between 18 and 29 years old with type 1 diabetes.

J is TRBJ2-6 and V is TRBV10-3; D possibly corresponds to TRBD1 (6 bases). Germline CDR1 reads ENHRY; CDR2 reads SYGVKD. This CDR3 contains 17 residues. V lost 11 bases to trimming and J lost 1 base, with 21 bases between them. This CDR3 reads CASFPGLGGSGANVLTF. The DNA of the CDR3 is TGTGCCTCTTTTCCCGGGCTAGGGGGATCTGGGGCCAACGTCCTGACTTTC.

J is TRBJ2-1 and V is TRBV4-3; 8 nucleotides line up with TRBD2. V shed 0 bases and J 8 bases; nucleotides not matched to a gene: 9. CDR1 and CDR2 from the germline V gene are LGHNA and YSLEER. The CDR3 has 16 amino acids. This CDR3 is CASSQDGGGRGDEQFF. The DNA for the CDR3 is TGCGCCAGCAGCCAAGATGGCGGGGGGCGTGGCGATGAGCAGTTCTTC.

Written as DNA, the CDR3 is TGTGCCAGCAGTTACTCTGGACGAGTCAAAAACATTCAGTACTTC. It is translated as CASSYSGRVKNIQYF. The chain employs TRBV6-5 and TRBJ2-4; D is uncertain. The CDR3 spans 15 residues. In germline, CDR1 is MNHEY, CDR2 SVGAGI. The V and J ends lost 0 bases and 3 bases respectively, with 9 bases between them.

Only a few counts were recorded for this clone. This chain connects TRBV15 to TRBJ1-5; D is unresolved. This CDR3 spans 12 amino acids. Trimming pared 5 bases from V and 4 bases from J, leaving 6 bases between. CDR1 and CDR2 (germline): LNHNV, YYDKDF (reference sequence). CDR3 nucleotides: TGTGCCACCAGCCTACAAAATCAGCCCCAGCATTTT. This translates into CATSLQNQPQHF.

CDR3 residues: CASRDNPGNTIYF. The CDR3 DNA sequence: TGTGCCAGCAGGGACAACCCCGGAAACACCATATATTTT. The gene calls are TRBV27 and TRBJ1-3; a possible D gene is TRBD1 (5 bases). Trimming cost V 6 bases and J 4 bases, with 10 bases left between them. This CDR3 spans 13 amino acids. Germline-derived CDR1 and CDR2 are MNHEY and SMNVEV (reference sequence).

This clone was found a few times. The chain has TRBV9 and TRBJ2-3; 10 nucleotides line up with TRBD2. V lost 2 bases, J lost 0 bases, and 3 bases stayed unmatched. Germline values: CDR1 SGDLS, CDR2 YYNGEE. The CDR3 is 16 amino acids. CDR3 DNA sequence: TGTGCCAGCAGCGTCTTAGCGGGGGGCAGCACAGATACGCAGTATTTT. This translates into CASSVLAGGSTDTQYF.

In regard to this clone: The same CDR3 is also encoded by other DNA sequences in this sample. The chain has TRBV20-1 and TRBJ2-7; no definite D call. With 3 bases removed from V and 3 bases from J, the gap between germline ends came to 3 bases. The CDR3 has 10 amino acids. Germline CDR1 is DFQATT and CDR2 is SNEGSKA (reference sequence). The CDR3 bases are TGCAGTGCTAGTGACTACGAGCAGTACTTC. Encoded protein: CSASDYEQYF.

This clone was seen a handful of times. V and J are TRBV29-1 and TRBJ2-5, with TRBD2 matching 10 bases. Unmatched junction bases numbered 7, after V lost 5 bases and J lost 4 bases. Germline CDR1 reads SQVTM; CDR2 reads ANQGSEA. This CDR3 has 14 amino acids. CDR3 DNA: TGCAGCGTTCGACCTCGACTAGCGGGAGAGACCCAGTACTTC. Protein sequence: CSVRPRLAGETQYF. The variable domain in full, with the rest retrieved from reference TRBV29-1 and TRBJ2-5, is SAVISQKPSRDICQRGTSLTIQCQVDSQVTMMFWYRQQPGQSLTLIATANQGSEATYESGFVIDKFPISRPNLTFSTLTVSNMSPEDSSIYLCSVRPRLAGETQYFGPGTRLLVL.

This clone occurred a few times. The chain recombines TRBV6-5 with TRBJ2-5, with TRBD1 as a possible D gene (6 bases). V was clipped by 10 bases and J by 5 bases, with 17 bases between them. Germline CDR1 and CDR2: MNHEY and SVGAGI. The CDR3 contains 13 residues. CDR3 in DNA: TGTGCCACCTTCCAGGGGCCGAGGGAGACCCAGTACTTC. Residues: CATFQGPRETQYF.

The V gene is TRBV7-9, the J gene TRBJ1-3; D may be TRBD1 (5 bases). Germline values: CDR1 SEHNR, CDR2 FQNEAQ (reference sequence). This CDR3 is built from 16 residues. V was clipped by 1 base and J by 1 base, with 11 bases between them. CDR3: CASSLEVPGSGNTIYF. As DNA, the CDR3 is TGTGCCAGCAGCTTAGAGGTTCCAGGGTCTGGAAACACCATATATTTT.

In its sample, this clone was seen a few times. The chain recombines TRBV2 with TRBJ1-5, with D tentatively TRBD1 (5 bases). Germline CDR1 is SNHLY and CDR2 is FYNNEI. There are 15 residues in the CDR3. V lost 4 bases to trimming and J lost 1 base, with 11 bases between them. The DNA for the CDR3 is TGTGCCAGCAGTGGTATTGGGGGGAGCAATCAGCCCCAGCATTTT. Its translation is CASSGIGGSNQPQHF.

This sequence joins TRBV9 and TRBJ2-2, with 8 bases matching TRBD1. J was trimmed by 4 bases and V by 4 bases; bases with no gene match: 6. Germline CDR1 SGDLS, CDR2 YYNGEE. The CDR3 sequence is 15 residues long. As DNA, the CDR3 is TGTGCCAGCAGCACCCAAGGACAGGGCACCGGGGAGCTGTTTTTT. Amino acid sequence: CASSTQGQGTGELFF.

This chain joins TRBV14 and TRBJ1-5; 12 nucleotides match TRBD1. The CDR3 runs 14 residues. After removal of 10 bases from V and 15 bases from J, the junction contained 16 bases not matched to a gene. Germline V gene sequence: CDR1 SGHDN, CDR2 FVKESK. The CDR3 DNA reads TGTGCCACCCCCCGGGACAGGGGGCGGGTGCTGGGGCATTTT. The encoded protein is CATPRDRGRVLGHF.

The V call is TRBV11-2, the J call TRBJ2-1; 7 bases agree with TRBD2. The CDR3 covers 16 residues. In germline, CDR1 is SGHAT, CDR2 FQNNGV. The V and J ends lost 4 bases and 4 bases, in that order; junction bases with no gene match: 10. CDR3 sequence reads: CASSSLAGAPYNEQFF. As DNA, the CDR3 is TGTGCCAGCAGCTCCTTAGCGGGTGCACCGTACAATGAGCAGTTCTTC.

V usage is TRBV28 and J usage is TRBJ2-3; 9 nucleotides line up with TRBD2. CDR1 is MDHEN, CDR2 SYDVKM, per germline. The V and J ends lost 7 bases and 1 base, in that order; junction bases with no gene match: 12. The CDR3 has 17 residues. CDR3: CASTKVVVAGGTDTQYF. CDR3 in DNA: TGTGCCAGCACCAAGGTTGTGGTAGCGGGGGGCACAGATACGCAGTATTTT.

The chain uses TRBV13 and TRBJ2-3; D might be TRBD1 (5 bases). V was clipped by 4 bases and J by 1 base, with 12 bases between them. This CDR3 is built from 15 residues. CDR1 and CDR2 from the germline V gene are PRHDT and FYEKMQ (reference sequence). As DNA, the CDR3 is TGTGCCAGCAGCTCGCAAGTCAGGGGCACAGATACGCAGTATTTT. This gives the protein CASSSQVRGTDTQYF.